The rows below give T cell receptor beta chains drawn from one sample of a study of blood T cell repertoires in COVID-19. The protocol was immunoSEQ multiplex PCR, while the TCRdb copy is restricted to in-frame clones and leaves out a portion. The table shows approximately 250,000 clones, with approximately 86% occurring only once. The sample taken for sequencing was peripheral blood. These receptors all stem from a man aged 25-45 years with active or convalescent COVID-19. The CDR3 runs from the conserved cysteine through the conserved F or W. The D gene is left open where the match is weak. Part of the rows lack a size; the others show once, few, many or a class for expanded clones.

v_gene: TRBV12-3/TRBV12-4; j_gene: TRBJ1-2; abundance: .; d_gene: .; CDR3nt: TGTGCCAGCAGCCCGGGGGAGAGGTGGGGCTACACCTTC; CDR3aa: CASSPGERWGYTF
v_gene: TRBV18; j_gene: TRBJ2-1; abundance: .; d_gene: TRBD2; CDR3nt: TGTGCCAGCTCACCGCTCTCGGGGGGATCCTACAATGAGCAGTTCTTC; CDR3aa: CASSPLSGGSYNEQFF
v_gene: TRBV19; j_gene: TRBJ1-5; abundance: .; d_gene: .; CDR3nt: TGTGCCAGTAGTATAGAACACCTTAGCAATCAGCCCCAGCATTTT; CDR3aa: CASSIEHLSNQPQHF
v_gene: TRBV4-3; j_gene: TRBJ2-7; abundance: .; d_gene: TRBD1; CDR3nt: TGCGCCAGCAGCCCTGGACAGGGCTCCTACGAGCAGTACTTC; CDR3aa: CASSPGQGSYEQYF
v_gene: TRBV6-5; j_gene: TRBJ1-2; abundance: .; d_gene: .; CDR3nt: TGTGCCAGCAGCCCGACAGGAGCCCTTAACTATGGCTACACCTTC; CDR3aa: CASSPTGALNYGYTF
v_gene: TRBV18; j_gene: TRBJ1-2; abundance: .; d_gene: .; CDR3nt: TGTGCCAGCTCCCCTACTCAGGGAGGGTGGAGCTATGGCTACACCTTC; CDR3aa: CASSPTQGGWSYGYTF
v_gene: TRBV5-4; j_gene: TRBJ1-2; abundance: .; d_gene: TRBD1; CDR3nt: TGTGCCAGCAGCTTGGATCCCAGGGGGGATGGCTACACCTTC; CDR3aa: CASSLDPRGDGYTF
v_gene: TRBV20-1; j_gene: TRBJ1-2; abundance: .; d_gene: TRBD1; CDR3nt: TGCAGTGCTAGTGCCGGACAGGATGCGTTTGGCTACACCTTC; CDR3aa: CSASAGQDAFGYTF
v_gene: TRBV27; j_gene: TRBJ1-1; abundance: .; d_gene: .; CDR3nt: TGTGCCAGCAGTCCCAGGGGTTCTGAAGCTTTCTTT; CDR3aa: CASSPRGSEAFF
v_gene: TRBV6-2/TRBV6-3; j_gene: TRBJ2-2; abundance: once; d_gene: .; CDR3nt: TGTGCCAGCAGTTACGGAGGGCTCTCCGGGGAGCTGTTTTTT; CDR3aa: CASSYGGLSGELFF
v_gene: TRBV30; j_gene: TRBJ1-2; abundance: .; d_gene: .; CDR3nt: TGTGCCTGGAGTGTAACAGGCAGCTATGGCTACACCTTC; CDR3aa: CAWSVTGSYGYTF
v_gene: TRBV9; j_gene: TRBJ2-2; abundance: .; d_gene: TRBD2; CDR3nt: TGTGCCAGCAGCGTAGTAGGGACTACCAACACCGGGGAGCTGTTTTTT; CDR3aa: CASSVVGTTNTGELFF
v_gene: TRBV10-2; j_gene: TRBJ2-2; abundance: .; d_gene: .; CDR3nt: TGCGCCAGCAGTGAGGCAGATACCGGGGAGCTGTTTTTT; CDR3aa: CASSEADTGELFF
v_gene: TRBV4-1; j_gene: TRBJ2-5; abundance: .; d_gene: .; CDR3nt: TGCGCCAGCAGCCAAGAACAGGGATGGATGGAGACCCAGTACTTC; CDR3aa: CASSQEQGWMETQYF
v_gene: TRBV6-5; j_gene: TRBJ2-1; abundance: .; d_gene: .; CDR3nt: TGTGCCAGCAGTCGAATGAGCTCCTACAATGAGCAGTTCTTC; CDR3aa: CASSRMSSYNEQFF
v_gene: TRBV19; j_gene: TRBJ2-7; abundance: few; d_gene: .; CDR3nt: TGTGCCAGTAGTATGCGGCTCTCCTACGAGCAGTACTTC; CDR3aa: CASSMRLSYEQYF
v_gene: TRBV6-1; j_gene: TRBJ2-5; abundance: .; d_gene: TRBD2; CDR3nt: TGTGCCAGCAGTGAAACTAGCGGGAGACAAGAGACCCAGTACTTC; CDR3aa: CASSETSGRQETQYF
v_gene: TRBV2; j_gene: TRBJ2-3; abundance: .; d_gene: .; CDR3nt: TGTGCCAGCAGTGAAATGACAAGCACAGATACGCAGTATTTT; CDR3aa: CASSEMTSTDTQYF
v_gene: TRBV21-1; j_gene: TRBJ1-1; abundance: .; d_gene: .; CDR3nt: TGTGCCAGCAGCGTTGGACAGGGTCGGACTGAAGCTTTCTTT; CDR3aa: CASSVGQGRTEAFF
v_gene: TRBV19; j_gene: TRBJ2-1; abundance: .; d_gene: TRBD2; CDR3nt: TGTGCCAGTAGTATTTTAGCGGGGGGCCTCAATGAGCAGTTCTTC; CDR3aa: CASSILAGGLNEQFF
v_gene: TRBV7-2; j_gene: TRBJ1-5; abundance: .; d_gene: .; CDR3nt: TGTGCCAGCAGCCTGAGGAGCAATCAGCCCCAGCATTTT; CDR3aa: CASSLRSNQPQHF
v_gene: TRBV2; j_gene: TRBJ1-5; abundance: .; d_gene: TRBD1; CDR3nt: TGTGCCAGCAGAGGGACAGGCAGCAATCAGCCCCAGCATTTT; CDR3aa: CASRGTGSNQPQHF
v_gene: TRBV7-9; j_gene: TRBJ1-4; abundance: .; d_gene: .; CDR3nt: TGTGCCAGCAGCTTCGGCCCCGCGGGGGAAAAACTGTTTTTT; CDR3aa: CASSFGPAGEKLFF
v_gene: TRBV12-3/TRBV12-4; j_gene: TRBJ1-1; abundance: .; d_gene: .; CDR3nt: TGTGCCAGCAGAAGGGGGGGTGGCACTGAAGCTTTCTTT; CDR3aa: CASRRGGGTEAFF
v_gene: TRBV7-2; j_gene: TRBJ1-4; abundance: .; d_gene: TRBD1; CDR3nt: TGTGCCAGCAGTTCCGGGACAGGTGACGAAAAACTGTTTTTT; CDR3aa: CASSSGTGDEKLFF
v_gene: TRBV7-2; j_gene: TRBJ2-7; abundance: .; d_gene: TRBD2; CDR3nt: TGTGCCAGCAGCCCGACTAGCGGGGGATCCTACGAGCAGTACTTC; CDR3aa: CASSPTSGGSYEQYF
v_gene: TRBV11-2; j_gene: TRBJ2-2; abundance: .; d_gene: .; CDR3nt: TGTGCCAGCAGCTTAGGTTCGGGGGAGTATAGGGAGCTGTTTTTT; CDR3aa: CASSLGSGEYRELFF
v_gene: TRBV9; j_gene: TRBJ2-5; abundance: .; d_gene: .; CDR3nt: TGTGCCAGCAGCCCGTGGGACACTAAAGAGACCCAGTACTTC; CDR3aa: CASSPWDTKETQYF
v_gene: TRBV15; j_gene: TRBJ2-5; abundance: .; d_gene: .; CDR3nt: TGTGCCACCAGCAACCCCCCCAGGCAGGGACAAGAGACCCAGTACTTC; CDR3aa: CATSNPPRQGQETQYF
v_gene: TRBV3-1/TRBV3-2; j_gene: TRBJ2-7; abundance: .; d_gene: TRBD1; CDR3nt: TGTGCCAGCAGCCAGGGGACAGGGGTCTACGAGCAGTACTTC; CDR3aa: CASSQGTGVYEQYF
v_gene: TRBV11-2; j_gene: TRBJ1-1; abundance: .; d_gene: .; CDR3nt: TGTGCCAGCAGCTTATCTCAGTCCGGGGGGCGGCGTTGGACTGAAGCTTTCTTT; CDR3aa: CASSLSQSGGRRWTEAFF
v_gene: TRBV13; j_gene: TRBJ2-7; abundance: .; d_gene: .; CDR3nt: TGTGCCAGCAGCTATCCAGGGGTCCGCGACGAGCAGTACTTC; CDR3aa: CASSYPGVRDEQYF
v_gene: TRBV4-2; j_gene: TRBJ1-3; abundance: once; d_gene: .; CDR3nt: TGTGCCAGCAGCCAAGATCCGTTGGGGAGCTCTGGAAACACCATATATTTT; CDR3aa: CASSQDPLGSSGNTIYF
v_gene: TRBV6-2/TRBV6-3; j_gene: TRBJ1-1; abundance: .; d_gene: .; CDR3nt: TGTGCCAGCAGTCGAAGACAGGATGATACTGAAGCTTTCTTT; CDR3aa: CASSRRQDDTEAFF
v_gene: TRBV7-2; j_gene: TRBJ1-2; abundance: .; d_gene: .; CDR3nt: TGTGCCAGCAGCTTAGCGGGGACACTTCCCGACGGCTACACCTTC; CDR3aa: CASSLAGTLPDGYTF
v_gene: TRBV7-2; j_gene: TRBJ1-3; abundance: .; d_gene: .; CDR3nt: TGTGCCAGCAGCCCTGAGTACTCTGGAAACACCATATATTTT; CDR3aa: CASSPEYSGNTIYF
v_gene: TRBV7-2; j_gene: TRBJ1-6; abundance: .; d_gene: .; CDR3nt: TGTGCCAGCAGACCGGACAGAGCTTCCTATAATTCACCCCTCCACTTT; CDR3aa: CASRPDRASYNSPLHF
v_gene: TRBV2; j_gene: TRBJ2-4; abundance: .; d_gene: TRBD2; CDR3nt: TGTGCCAGCGGCCGGGGGGATCTGAGAAACATTCAGTACTTC; CDR3aa: CASGRGDLRNIQYF
v_gene: TRBV7-8; j_gene: TRBJ2-1; abundance: .; d_gene: TRBD1; CDR3nt: TGTGCCAGCAGCTTGTATTCCGGGACAGGGGGCTGGGATGAGCAGTTCTTC; CDR3aa: CASSLYSGTGGWDEQFF
v_gene: TRBV5-8; j_gene: TRBJ1-1; abundance: .; d_gene: .; CDR3nt: TGTGCCAGCAGCTTGGCGGATGGGCTTGAAGCTTTCTTT; CDR3aa: CASSLADGLEAFF
v_gene: TRBV6-5; j_gene: TRBJ1-5; abundance: .; d_gene: TRBD1; CDR3nt: TGTGCCAGCAGGCAGGGGGCCAATCAGCCCCAGCATTTT; CDR3aa: CASRQGANQPQHF
v_gene: TRBV2; j_gene: TRBJ1-3; abundance: .; d_gene: .; CDR3nt: TGTGCCAGCAGGGCAGACAGAGACTCTGGAAACACCATATATTTT; CDR3aa: CASRADRDSGNTIYF
v_gene: TRBV3-1/TRBV3-2; j_gene: TRBJ1-5; abundance: .; d_gene: .; CDR3nt: TGTGCCAGCAGCCAAGATCGAGATGGTCGGCCCCAGCATTTT; CDR3aa: CASSQDRDGRPQHF
v_gene: TRBV5-1; j_gene: TRBJ2-7; abundance: once; d_gene: .; CDR3nt: TGCGCCAGCAGCGAGACCGTAGTCCGGAGCTCCTACGAGCAGTACTTC; CDR3aa: CASSETVVRSSYEQYF
v_gene: TRBV30; j_gene: TRBJ2-5; abundance: once; d_gene: TRBD2; CDR3nt: TGTGCCTTAAAAAGGGAGGGCGAGACCCAGTACTTC; CDR3aa: CALKREGETQYF